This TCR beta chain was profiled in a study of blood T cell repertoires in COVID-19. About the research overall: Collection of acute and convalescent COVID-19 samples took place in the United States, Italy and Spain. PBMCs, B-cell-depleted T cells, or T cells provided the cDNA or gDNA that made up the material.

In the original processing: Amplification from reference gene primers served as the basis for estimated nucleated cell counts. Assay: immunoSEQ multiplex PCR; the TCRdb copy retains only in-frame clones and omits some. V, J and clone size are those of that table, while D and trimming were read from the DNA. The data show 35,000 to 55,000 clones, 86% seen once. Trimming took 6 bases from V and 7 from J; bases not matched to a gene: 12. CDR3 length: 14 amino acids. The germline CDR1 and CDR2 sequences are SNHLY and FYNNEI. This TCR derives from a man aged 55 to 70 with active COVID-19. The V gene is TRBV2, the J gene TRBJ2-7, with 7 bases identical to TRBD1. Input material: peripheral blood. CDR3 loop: CASSTGTAHWEQYF. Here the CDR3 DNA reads TGTGCCAGCAGCACCGGGACAGCCCACTGGGAGCAGTACTTC.